This passage covers 20 T cell receptor beta chains from one sample sequenced in a study of regulatory T cells in long-lasting Graves disease. Arm-PCR of CDR3 regions and iRepertoire HTBI primers were used to build TCR beta libraries. TCRdb itself ran the multiplex PCR reads through MiXCR, one entry per CDR3 protein. The table shows some 430,000 distinct CDR3 sequences, with 20% to 25% occurring only once. Indicated time point: persistent/refractory GD, antithyroid drugs over 5 years with positive TRAb. RNA isolated from PBMCs was used to make the TCR library. This specimen consisted of peripheral blood mononuclear cells (PBMCs), obtained when the disease was refractory, from a patient treated with antithyroid drugs. All receptors come from a female donor with Graves disease.

This chain uses TRBV4-1 with TRBJ2-7, with D perhaps assigned TRBD1 or TRBD2 (5 bases each). Trimming removed 7 bases at V and 7 bases at J, with 23 bases between. Germline lookup yields CDR1 MGHRA and CDR2 YSYEKL. The CDR3 is 15 residues long. CDR3 DNA sequence: TGCGCCAGCACCACACTAGTGGGGGTTCAGAGAGAGCAGTACTTC. Translation gives CASTTLVGVQREQYF.

The J gene is TRBJ2-7, the V gene TRBV20-1; D may correspond to TRBD1 or TRBD2 (5 bases each). With 5 bases removed from V and 2 bases from J, the gap between germline ends came to 16 bases. Germline lookup yields CDR1 DFQATT and CDR2 SNEGSKA (reference sequence). The CDR3 length is 14 residues. The CDR3 nucleotides are TGCAGTGCTCCCCACCGGGACGGCGCCTACGAGCAGTACTTC. As protein: CSAPHRDGAYEQYF.

In this sample, this clonotype turned up many times. This CDR3 reads CSAPQGIVYTF. CDR3 bases: TGCAGTGCTCCGCAGGGAATTGTCTACACCTTC. The chain couples TRBV20-1 to TRBJ1-2, with TRBD1 as a possible D gene (5 bases). The CDR3 extends over 11 amino acids. The ends were cut back, 5 bases at V and 10 bases at J, with 14 bases in the middle. The germline gives CDR1 DFQATT, CDR2 SNEGSKA (reference sequence).

The rearrangement links TRBV2 to TRBJ2-3; D is unresolved. Looked up from germline, CDR1 is SNHLY and CDR2 is FYNNEI. The ends were cut back, 4 bases at V and 7 bases at J, with 6 bases in the middle. CDR3 length equals 11 residues. DNA of the CDR3: TGTGCCAGCAGTGGTGGAAATACGCAGTATTTT. This translates into CASSGGNTQYF.

The table lists this clonotype with many counts. The gene calls are TRBV28 and TRBJ1-2; TRBD1 aligns across 7 bases. CDR1 and CDR2 (germline): MDHEN, SYDVKM. V lost 4 bases, J lost 3 bases, and 11 bases stayed unmatched. The CDR3 is 16 amino acids. The CDR3 spells CASSSGIGQGDYGYTF. CDR3 nucleotide sequence: TGTGCCAGCAGTTCGGGGATAGGGCAGGGGGACTATGGCTACACCTTC.

This clonotype was observed at least ten times. The genes are TRBV6-6 and TRBJ1-1, with a weak D call TRBD1 (5 bases). V gave up 0 bases and J gave up 6 bases, with 14 bases separating them. The CDR3 covers 15 residues. Germline-derived CDR1 and CDR2 are MNHNY and SVGAGI (reference sequence). The CDR3 bases are TGTGCCAGCAGTTACTCGTATCAAGGGGATTCTGAAGCTTTCTTT. Residues: CASSYSYQGDSEAFF.

This chain connects TRBV20-1 to TRBJ2-7; D is uncertain. V was cut by 6 bases and J by 5 bases, with 17 bases left in between. Looked up from germline, CDR1 is DFQATT and CDR2 is SNEGSKA (reference sequence). CDR3 size: 13 residues. Here the CDR3 reads CSALQSGPHEQYF. In DNA, the CDR3 is TGCAGTGCACTCCAATCCGGGCCTCACGAGCAGTACTTC.

As to this clonotype: Possible read error: a much larger clone is one base away. The chain carries TRBV6-2 or TRBV6-3 and TRBJ2-5, with D hard to call. This CDR3 spans 13 amino acids. Per the germline V gene, CDR1 is MNHEY and CDR2 is SVGEGT. V dropped 3 bases and J dropped 5 bases, with 10 bases sitting between them. The CDR3 is CASSYKGLETQYF. The CDR3 DNA reads as TGTGCCAGCAGTTATAAAGGGCTCGAGACCCAGTACTTC.

This clonotype was found once. This chain uses TRBV19 with TRBJ2-5; possible D gene TRBD1, 5 bases. Germline CDR1 and CDR2: LNHDA and SQIVND (reference sequence). Trimming pared 6 bases from V and 4 bases from J, leaving 12 bases between. This CDR3 spans 13 amino acids. CDR3 nucleotides: TGTGCCAGTAGCCAGGGTAATTTAGAGACCCAGTACTTC. Translating gives CASSQGNLETQYF.

The chain links TRBV28 to TRBJ1-1; 7 positions match TRBD1. The CDR3 runs 14 residues. CDR1 and CDR2 from the germline V gene are MDHEN and SYDVKM. Trimming took 5 bases from V and 3 from J; bases not matched to a gene: 6. The CDR3 reads CASSQGGGDTEAFF. The DNA for the CDR3 is TGTGCCAGCAGTCAGGGGGGGGGGGACACTGAAGCTTTCTTT.

The genes are TRBV29-1 and TRBJ1-1, with D possibly being TRBD1 (6 bases). Per the germline V gene, CDR1 is SQVTM and CDR2 is ANQGSEA. This CDR3 is built from 12 residues. V was clipped by 1 base and J by 6 bases, with 9 bases between them. Written as DNA, the CDR3 is TGCAGCGTTGAAGGGGGGGCCCCTGAAGCTTTCTTT. As protein: CSVEGGAPEAFF.

This clonotype was seen ten or more times. CDR3 sequence reads: CASSQSLTGGSYEQYF. The CDR3 DNA reads TGTGCCAGCAGCCAATCGTTGACAGGGGGCTCCTACGAGCAGTACTTC. The chain combines TRBV16 with TRBJ2-7; TRBD1 matches 9 bases. The CDR3 extends over 16 amino acids. Germline CDR1 KGHSY, CDR2 FQNENV. Trimming removed 0 bases from V and 0 bases from J; junction bases left unmatched: 3.

The J gene is TRBJ2-2, the V gene TRBV4-1; the D is unclear. The CDR3 contains 14 residues. Germline V gives CDR1 MGHRA, CDR2 YSYEKL. Trimming took 3 bases from V and 0 from J, leaving 5 bases between them. For the CDR3, the DNA is TGCGCCAGCAGCCAGAGACCGAACACCGGGGAGCTGTTTTTT. The encoded protein is CASSQRPNTGELFF.

Only a few counts were recorded for this clonotype. V usage is TRBV7-2 and J usage is TRBJ2-3, with 8 bases matching TRBD1. Per the germline V gene, CDR1 is SGHTA and CDR2 is FQGNSA. The ends lost 5 bases at V and 6 bases at J; junction bases unmatched: 7. The CDR3 runs 14 residues. The CDR3 sequence is CASSPRTGWDTQYF. The CDR3 nucleotides read TGTGCCAGCAGCCCACGGACAGGGTGGGATACGCAGTATTTT.

The V call is TRBV10-3, the J call TRBJ1-1, with TRBD1 identical over 7 bases. Unmatched junction bases numbered 14, after V lost 3 bases and J lost 4 bases. The germline V gene encodes CDR1 ENHRY and CDR2 SYGVKD. The CDR3 loop spans 17 amino acids. The CDR3 bases are TGTGCCATCAGTGAACCCCCGCCAGGGCAGGGGGGCACTGAAGCTTTCTTT. Amino acid sequence: CAISEPPPGQGGTEAFF.

This clonotype came up many times. The V call is TRBV28, the J call TRBJ2-7; 7 positions match TRBD2. V was pared by 6 bases and J by 3 bases, with 14 bases of the junction left unmatched. The germline V gene has CDR1 MDHEN and CDR2 SYDVKM. This CDR3 is 16 amino acids long. CDR3 bases: TGTGCCAGCAGCCGGGGACTATCCAACCCAAACTACGAGCAGTACTTC. Protein sequence: CASSRGLSNPNYEQYF.

There are many counts of this clonotype. The CDR3 is CSVVRETQYF. CDR3 DNA sequence: TGCAGCGTTGTACGAGAGACCCAGTACTTC. The V call is TRBV29-1, the J call TRBJ2-5, with D uncertain. The germline V and J ends were trimmed by 4 bases and 4 bases, with 4 bases remaining between them. This CDR3 spans 10 amino acids. Germline CDR1 and CDR2: SQVTM and ANQGSEA.

This clonotype has a handful of counts. The chain joins TRBV10-3 to TRBJ1-1; 12 bases align to TRBD1. After removal of 6 bases from V and 1 base from J, the junction contained 3 bases not matched to a gene. Germline values: CDR1 ENHRY, CDR2 SYGVKD. The CDR3 covers 15 residues. The CDR3 nucleotides read TGTGCCATCAGACCGGGACAGGGGGCGAACACTGAAGCTTTCTTT. Encoded protein: CAIRPGQGANTEAFF.

There are many counts of this clonotype. The chain links TRBV6-5 to TRBJ2-7; maybe TRBD2 (5 bases). The CDR3 contains 16 residues. Trimming stripped 0 bases from V and 2 bases from J, with 14 bases between. The germline gives CDR1 MNHEY, CDR2 SVGAGI. CDR3 sequence reads: CASSYSRGQSTYEQYF. CDR3 nucleotides: TGTGCCAGCAGTTACTCACGAGGGCAGAGCACCTACGAGCAGTACTTC.

The chain carries TRBV14 and TRBJ1-1; D unresolved. V was pared by 1 base and J by 8 bases, with 14 bases between. In germline, CDR1 is SGHDN, CDR2 FVKESK. CDR3 length: 14 residues. The CDR3 DNA sequence: TGTGCCAGCAGCCAAGTCGGTCCGGAGGGAGAAGCTTTCTTT. This translates into CASSQVGPEGEAFF.